These T cell receptor beta chains were read from a single sample in a study of shared clonotypes between healthy human individuals. Generated by immunoSEQ multiplex PCR, the TCRdb table keeps only in-frame clones and is missing some. The sample contains millions of clones, more than 80% of which appear only once. What was sequenced was naive CD4+ T cells sorted from blood. These receptor sequences come from a man between 18 and 35 years old in good health. Both conserved end residues are part of each CDR3. The order of the fields is J gene, V gene, clone size, CDR3 protein. Clone sizes are given selectively: once, few, many, or a class where the clone is expanded.

TRBJ2-7 | TRBV5-1 | - | CASSQRAGKFYEQYF
TRBJ2-1 | TRBV28 | - | CASNRQGGYNEQFF
TRBJ2-6 | TRBV30 | - | CAWRVGAAGANVLTF
TRBJ2-2 | TRBV30 | - | CAWSVAVNTGELFF
TRBJ2-1 | TRBV30 | - | CAWSFRAGGLDEQFF
TRBJ1-2 | TRBV7-2 | - | CASSLVPGNNYGYTF
TRBJ2-5 | TRBV7-2 | - | CASSQSETQYF
TRBJ2-7 | TRBV11-2 | - | CASSLGGQASRRYTGEQYF
TRBJ1-1 | TRBV15 | - | CATSRDLLNTEAFF
TRBJ2-1 | TRBV5-4 | - | CASSLYNEQFF
TRBJ2-1 | TRBV28 | - | CASRRGVAYNEQFF
TRBJ2-7 | TRBV2 | - | CASRMELGGSYEQYF
TRBJ2-1 | TRBV7-2 | - | CASSWHRGGRYNEQFF
TRBJ1-1 | TRBV6-5 | - | CASSSWQGHTEAFF
TRBJ1-2 | TRBV4-1 | - | CASSQDLTGQLRGGYTF
TRBJ1-6 | TRBV18 | few | CASSPPRPPLHF
TRBJ1-1 | TRBV19 | - | CASSPGTRGNTEAFF
TRBJ2-3 | TRBV5-1 | - | CASSLDAGSTDTQYF
TRBJ2-5 | TRBV19 | - | CASSIGRTGMRETQYF
TRBJ1-5 | TRBV28 | - | CASSQPLVGGRNQPQHF
TRBJ1-1 | TRBV12-5 | - | CASGVQRNTEAFF
TRBJ1-4 | TRBV9 | - | CASSESTGTGGKLFF
TRBJ1-2 | TRBV10-2 | - | CASSDSRARRGYTF
TRBJ1-3 | TRBV11-3 | - | CASSHCPGHGNTIYF
TRBJ1-5 | TRBV30 | once | CAWSGDSNQPQHF
TRBJ2-1 | TRBV5-1 | - | CASSTPSGSYNEQFF
- | TRBV30 | once | CAWSEGRYHEQYF
TRBJ2-7 | TRBV6-6 | - | CASSSQGSGYEQYF
TRBJ1-2 | TRBV6-5 | - | CASSTTGGGYTF
TRBJ1-1 | TRBV6-5 | - | CASRQWTVNTEAFF
TRBJ1-5 | TRBV27 | - | CASAGTGGGNQPQHF
TRBJ2-4 | TRBV2 | - | CASSDRVWENIQYF
TRBJ1-2 | TRBV6-5 | - | CASSYSPGTNYGYTF
TRBJ1-1 | TRBV10-1 | - | CASSDLQGGTEAFF
TRBJ1-3 | TRBV6-1 | - | CASSEAKLISGNTIYF
TRBJ2-2 | TRBV6-6 | once | CASSRTGKNTGELFF
TRBJ1-1 | TRBV5-1 | few | CASSLGLRDTEAFF
TRBJ2-1 | TRBV19 | - | CASSILAGRDNEQFF
TRBJ1-5 | TRBV5-6 | - | CASSWGWEDQPQHF
TRBJ2-1 | TRBV10-3 | - | CATLNGGVEAVGEQFF
TRBJ1-4 | TRBV15 | - | CATSRDYIGRGNEKLFF
TRBJ2-1 | TRBV6-5 | - | CASRRGSSYNEQFF
TRBJ1-5 | TRBV9 | - | CASSAEGGGNQPQHF
TRBJ2-4 | TRBV7-9 | - | CASSPKNIQYF
TRBJ2-1 | TRBV5-6 | - | CASSLLNGRDNEQFF
TRBJ1-6 | TRBV11-2 | - | CASSSRDANSPLHF
TRBJ2-6 | TRBV18 | - | CASSRGAVSGANVLTF
TRBJ1-1 | TRBV2 | - | CASSGPPTGDEAFF
TRBJ2-2 | TRBV27 | - | CASSRLEDTGELFF
TRBJ2-3 | TRBV5-1 | few | CASSSDRPSTDTQYF
TRBJ1-4 | TRBV6-4 | - | CASRLTASPNEKLFF
TRBJ2-5 | TRBV25-1 | - | CASSGVSGRKETQYF
TRBJ1-1 | TRBV7-6 | - | CASSSSGSPRGTEAFF
TRBJ2-7 | TRBV7-9 | - | CASSPGLAVEQYF
TRBJ1-1 | TRBV5-1 | - | CASSSNREGEAFF
TRBJ2-5 | TRBV28 | - | CASSLLGLRADETQYF
TRBJ2-7 | TRBV30 | once | CAWSWGGTMWEQYF